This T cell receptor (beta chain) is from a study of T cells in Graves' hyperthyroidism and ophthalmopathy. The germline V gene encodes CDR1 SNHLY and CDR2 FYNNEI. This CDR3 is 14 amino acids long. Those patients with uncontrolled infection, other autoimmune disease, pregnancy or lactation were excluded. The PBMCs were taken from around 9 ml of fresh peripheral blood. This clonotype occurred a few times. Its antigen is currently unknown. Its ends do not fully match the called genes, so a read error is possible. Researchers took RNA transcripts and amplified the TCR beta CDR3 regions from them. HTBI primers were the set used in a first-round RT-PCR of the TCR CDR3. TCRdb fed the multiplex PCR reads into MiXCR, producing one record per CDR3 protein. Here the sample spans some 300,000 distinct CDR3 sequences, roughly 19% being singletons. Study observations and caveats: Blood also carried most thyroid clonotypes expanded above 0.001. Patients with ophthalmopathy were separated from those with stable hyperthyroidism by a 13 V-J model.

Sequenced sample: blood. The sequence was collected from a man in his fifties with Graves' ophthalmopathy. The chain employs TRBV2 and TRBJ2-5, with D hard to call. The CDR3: CASREEANQETQYF. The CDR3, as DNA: TGTGCCAGCAGAGAAGAGGCAAACCAAGAGACCCAGTACTTC.